A selection of T cell receptor beta chains follows, all from one sample in a study of T cell responses to AZD1222 COVID-19 vaccine. Clones were read by immunoSEQ multiplex PCR, and TCRdb kept only the in-frame ones, dropping some. The data show about 110,000 clones, with approximately 90% seen just once and about 2.5% held by the top ten. The sequenced sample was peripheral blood, obtained on day 0 of AZD1222 vaccination. These TCRs come from an adult in good health. The CDR3 runs from the conserved cysteine through the conserved F or W. Each record gives: J gene, clone size, D gene, V gene, CDR3 protein, CDR3 DNA. A D gene is named only where the DNA matches it firmly. Expanded clones are given a class, and other clones once, few, many or no size at all.

J gene: TRBJ1-2
clone size: few
D gene: .
V gene: TRBV2
CDR3 protein: CASSEAKVRGYGYTF
CDR3 DNA: TGTGCCAGCAGTGAAGCAAAAGTTAGGGGTTATGGCTACACCTTC

J gene: TRBJ1-3
clone size: .
D gene: .
V gene: TRBV7-6
CDR3 protein: CASSSPYASRGSGNTIYF
CDR3 DNA: TGTGCCAGCAGCTCACCGTATGCTTCAAGGGGATCTGGAAACACCATATATTTT

J gene: TRBJ1-1
clone size: .
D gene: .
V gene: TRBV12-3/TRBV12-4
CDR3 protein: CASSFRGGTEAFF
CDR3 DNA: TGTGCCAGCAGTTTTAGGGGAGGCACTGAAGCTTTCTTT

J gene: TRBJ1-1
clone size: once
D gene: TRBD1
V gene: TRBV6-1
CDR3 protein: CASSDPYDRASPREAFF
CDR3 DNA: TGTGCCAGCAGTGACCCTTATGACAGGGCCTCTCCACGTGAAGCTTTCTTT

J gene: TRBJ2-7
clone size: .
D gene: TRBD1
V gene: TRBV18
CDR3 protein: CASSSISGTEIYEQYF
CDR3 DNA: TGTGCCAGCTCCTCCATAAGTGGGACAGAAATCTACGAGCAGTACTTC

J gene: TRBJ2-1
clone size: .
D gene: TRBD2
V gene: TRBV28
CDR3 protein: CASSLYSGRARNEQFF
CDR3 DNA: TGTGCCAGCAGTCTCTATAGCGGGAGGGCTAGGAATGAGCAGTTCTTC

J gene: TRBJ1-2
clone size: .
D gene: TRBD1
V gene: TRBV5-4
CDR3 protein: CASSLGGTGPYGYTF
CDR3 DNA: TGTGCCAGCAGCTTGGGGGGGACAGGCCCCTATGGCTACACCTTC

J gene: TRBJ1-3
clone size: .
D gene: .
V gene: TRBV3-1/TRBV3-2
CDR3 protein: CASSQGPAGSGNTIYF
CDR3 DNA: TGTGCCAGCAGCCAAGGCCCAGCAGGCTCTGGAAACACCATATATTTT

J gene: TRBJ2-6
clone size: .
D gene: .
V gene: TRBV12-5
CDR3 protein: CASGSDRGANVLTF
CDR3 DNA: TGTGCTAGTGGTTCTGACAGGGGGGCCAACGTCCTGACTTTC

J gene: TRBJ1-2
clone size: .
D gene: .
V gene: TRBV6-2/TRBV6-3
CDR3 protein: CASSYWRYGYTF
CDR3 DNA: TGTGCCAGCAGTTACTGGAGATATGGCTACACCTTC

J gene: TRBJ1-1
clone size: .
D gene: .
V gene: TRBV25-1
CDR3 protein: CASGRRGAEAFF
CDR3 DNA: TGTGCCAGCGGACGAAGAGGCGCTGAAGCTTTCTTT

J gene: TRBJ1-5
clone size: .
D gene: .
V gene: TRBV7-9
CDR3 protein: CASSGVAGNQPQHF
CDR3 DNA: TGTGCCAGCAGCGGGGTTGCCGGCAATCAGCCCCAGCATTTT

J gene: TRBJ2-5
clone size: few
D gene: TRBD1
V gene: TRBV7-6
CDR3 protein: CASNYYPGTAETQYF
CDR3 DNA: TGTGCCAGCAACTACTACCCCGGGACAGCCGAGACCCAGTACTTC

J gene: TRBJ2-7
clone size: .
D gene: .
V gene: TRBV11-3
CDR3 protein: CASSSRTDPSYEQYF
CDR3 DNA: TGTGCCAGCAGCTCCCGGACAGATCCCTCCTACGAGCAGTACTTC

J gene: TRBJ2-7
clone size: few
D gene: .
V gene: TRBV19
CDR3 protein: CASSSAVGRGGHYEQYF
CDR3 DNA: TGTGCCAGTAGTTCGGCTGTGGGCCGAGGAGGACACTACGAGCAGTACTTC

J gene: TRBJ2-7
clone size: .
D gene: TRBD1
V gene: TRBV10-3
CDR3 protein: CAISESDRAYEQYF
CDR3 DNA: TGTGCCATCAGTGAGTCTGACAGGGCCTACGAGCAGTACTTC

J gene: TRBJ2-7
clone size: .
D gene: TRBD2
V gene: TRBV11-3
CDR3 protein: CASSLLAGAEQYF
CDR3 DNA: TGTGCCAGCAGCTTACTAGCGGGAGCCGAGCAGTACTTC

J gene: TRBJ2-1
clone size: .
D gene: TRBD1
V gene: TRBV6-5
CDR3 protein: CASSYGTANNEQFF
CDR3 DNA: TGTGCCAGCAGTTACGGGACAGCCAACAATGAGCAGTTCTTC

J gene: TRBJ1-3
clone size: .
D gene: .
V gene: TRBV7-3
CDR3 protein: CASSLNAGNTIYF
CDR3 DNA: TGTGCCAGCAGCTTAAATGCTGGAAACACCATATATTTT

J gene: TRBJ2-7
clone size: .
D gene: .
V gene: TRBV7-9
CDR3 protein: CASSTDWGAYEQYF
CDR3 DNA: TGTGCCAGCAGCACCGACTGGGGAGCCTACGAGCAGTACTTC

J gene: TRBJ1-4
clone size: .
D gene: .
V gene: TRBV4-2
CDR3 protein: CASSLLVNEKLFF
CDR3 DNA: TGTGCCAGCAGCCTACTAGTGAATGAAAAACTGTTTTTT

J gene: TRBJ2-1
clone size: .
D gene: .
V gene: TRBV12-3/TRBV12-4
CDR3 protein: CASSFGHNEQFF
CDR3 DNA: TGTGCCAGCAGTTTTGGTCACAATGAGCAGTTCTTC

J gene: TRBJ1-4
clone size: few
D gene: .
V gene: TRBV2
CDR3 protein: CASSEGRVREKLFF
CDR3 DNA: TGTGCCAGCAGCGAAGGGCGGGTGAGGGAAAAACTGTTTTTT

J gene: TRBJ2-1
clone size: .
D gene: .
V gene: TRBV5-1
CDR3 protein: CASSFRAGVEQFF
CDR3 DNA: TGCGCCAGCAGCTTCCGGGCCGGGGTAGAGCAGTTCTTC

J gene: TRBJ2-7
clone size: .
D gene: .
V gene: TRBV18
CDR3 protein: CASSPAPPYEQYF
CDR3 DNA: TGTGCCAGCTCACCAGCTCCCCCGTACGAGCAGTACTTC

J gene: TRBJ1-5
clone size: .
D gene: .
V gene: TRBV6-2/TRBV6-3
CDR3 protein: CASSFRPRPGREYF
CDR3 DNA: TGTGCCAGCAGTTTCCGGCCTCGCCCAGGGAGAGAGTATTTT

J gene: TRBJ2-3
clone size: .
D gene: TRBD2
V gene: TRBV24-1
CDR3 protein: CATSGGLAGEKDTQYF
CDR3 DNA: TGTGCCACCAGTGGCGGACTAGCGGGGGAGAAAGATACGCAGTATTTT

J gene: TRBJ1-1
clone size: once
D gene: .
V gene: TRBV7-3
CDR3 protein: CASSPAPVAEAFF
CDR3 DNA: TGTGCCAGCAGCCCGGCCCCCGTGGCGGAAGCTTTCTTT

J gene: TRBJ2-2
clone size: .
D gene: TRBD1
V gene: TRBV28
CDR3 protein: CAGKETGGTGELFF
CDR3 DNA: TGTGCCGGGAAAGAGACAGGGGGCACCGGGGAGCTGTTTTTT

J gene: TRBJ1-1
clone size: few
D gene: .
V gene: TRBV10-2
CDR3 protein: CASSSTGNTEAFF
CDR3 DNA: TGCGCCAGCAGTTCAACAGGGAACACTGAAGCTTTCTTT

J gene: TRBJ1-1
clone size: .
D gene: .
V gene: TRBV19
CDR3 protein: CASRVTLVMDTEAFF
CDR3 DNA: TGTGCCAGTAGGGTGACACTAGTTATGGATACTGAAGCTTTCTTT

J gene: TRBJ2-7
clone size: .
D gene: .
V gene: TRBV6-5
CDR3 protein: CASSLIYEQYF
CDR3 DNA: TGTGCCAGCAGTCTTATCTACGAGCAGTACTTC

J gene: TRBJ2-5
clone size: .
D gene: TRBD1
V gene: TRBV11-3
CDR3 protein: CASSWTGRVVTQYF
CDR3 DNA: TGTGCCAGCAGCTGGACAGGCCGTGTTGTGACCCAGTACTTC

J gene: TRBJ2-2
clone size: .
D gene: .
V gene: TRBV19
CDR3 protein: CASSRSDLHTGELFF
CDR3 DNA: TGTGCCAGTAGTAGGTCAGACCTACACACCGGGGAGCTGTTTTTT

J gene: TRBJ2-7
clone size: few
D gene: .
V gene: TRBV10-3
CDR3 protein: CAISVRTESSYEQYF
CDR3 DNA: TGTGCCATCAGCGTGAGGACCGAGAGCTCCTACGAGCAGTACTTC

J gene: TRBJ1-1
clone size: .
D gene: .
V gene: TRBV4-2
CDR3 protein: CASSQDESTGIAEAFF
CDR3 DNA: TGTGCCAGCAGCCAAGATGAATCCACAGGGATCGCTGAAGCTTTCTTT

J gene: TRBJ2-3
clone size: few
D gene: TRBD2
V gene: TRBV7-9
CDR3 protein: CASSLVGSSGGLFTDTQYF
CDR3 DNA: TGTGCCAGCAGCTTAGTGGGTTCTAGCGGGGGGCTTTTCACAGATACGCAGTATTTT

J gene: TRBJ2-7
clone size: once
D gene: .
V gene: TRBV2
CDR3 protein: CASSVAVSYEQYF
CDR3 DNA: TGTGCCAGCAGTGTAGCAGTTTCCTACGAGCAGTACTTC

J gene: TRBJ1-1
clone size: .
D gene: TRBD1
V gene: TRBV15
CDR3 protein: CATSSSNRGAEAFF
CDR3 DNA: TGTGCCACCAGCAGTTCTAACAGGGGCGCTGAAGCTTTCTTT